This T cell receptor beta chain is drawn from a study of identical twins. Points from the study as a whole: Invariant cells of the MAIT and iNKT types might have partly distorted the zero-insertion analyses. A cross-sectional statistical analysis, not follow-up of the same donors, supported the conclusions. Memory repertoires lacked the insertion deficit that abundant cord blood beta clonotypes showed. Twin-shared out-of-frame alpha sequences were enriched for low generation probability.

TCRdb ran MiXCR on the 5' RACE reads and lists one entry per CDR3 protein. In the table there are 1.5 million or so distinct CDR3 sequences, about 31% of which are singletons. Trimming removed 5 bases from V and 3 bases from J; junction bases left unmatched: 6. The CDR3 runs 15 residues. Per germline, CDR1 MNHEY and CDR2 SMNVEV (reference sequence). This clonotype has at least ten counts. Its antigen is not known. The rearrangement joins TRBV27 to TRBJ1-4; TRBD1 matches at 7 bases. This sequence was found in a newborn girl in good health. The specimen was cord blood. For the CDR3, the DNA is TGTGCCAGCAGTCCCGGGACAGCTCCTAATGAAAAACTGTTTTTT. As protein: CASSPGTAPNEKLFF.